This T cell receptor beta chain was identified during a study of blood T cells in healthy people across ages. The ends were cut back, 3 bases at V and 3 bases at J, with 15 bases in the middle. This CDR3 region has 15 residues. The germline CDR1 and CDR2 sequences are SGHTA and FQGNSA. A second PCR, run for about 7 to 11 cycles, used a sample-barcoded 5' primer plus a J-beta primer mix. TCRdb re-called the 5' RACE reads with MiXCR, one entry per CDR3 protein. The table has roughly 830,000 distinct CDR3 sequences, approximately 65% seen once. Sample: blood. This sequence was found in a man under 40 in good health. The V and J genes are TRBV7-2 and TRBJ2-7, with no clear D. CDR3 nucleotide sequence: TGTGCCAGCAGCTTCACCCTACCAGCGAGCTACGAGCAGTACTTC. This gives the protein CASSFTLPASYEQYF. The full variable domain, completed using reference TRBV7-2 and TRBJ2-7, is GAGVSQSPSNKVTEKGKDVELRCDPISGHTALYWYRQSLGQGLEFLIYFQGNSAPDKSGLPSDRFSAERTGGSVSTLTIQRTQQEDSAVYLCASSFTLPASYEQYFGPGTRLTVT.